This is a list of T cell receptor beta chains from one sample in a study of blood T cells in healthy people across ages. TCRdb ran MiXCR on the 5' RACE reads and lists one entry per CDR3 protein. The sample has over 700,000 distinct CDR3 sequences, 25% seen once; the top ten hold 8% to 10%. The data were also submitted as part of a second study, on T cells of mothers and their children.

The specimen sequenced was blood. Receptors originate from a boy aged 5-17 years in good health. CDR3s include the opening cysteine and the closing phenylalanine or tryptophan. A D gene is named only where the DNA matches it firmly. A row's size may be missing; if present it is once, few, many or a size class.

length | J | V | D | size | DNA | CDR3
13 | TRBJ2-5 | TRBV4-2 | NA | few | TGTGCCAGCAGCCCGGGACTGGAGAGGACCCAGTACTTC | CASSPGLERTQYF
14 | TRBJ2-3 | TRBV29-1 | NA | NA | TGCAGCGCAACGGCGGGACTGCAGGCAGATACGCAGTATTTT | CSATAGLQADTQYF
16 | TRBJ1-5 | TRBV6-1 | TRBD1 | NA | TGTGCCAGCAGTGAAATTATCGACAGGGGGAATCAGCCCCAGCATTTT | CASSEIIDRGNQPQHF
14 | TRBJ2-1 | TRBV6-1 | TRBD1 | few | TGTGCCAGCGGGGCCGGGACAGGTTACAATGAGCAGTTCTTC | CASGAGTGYNEQFF
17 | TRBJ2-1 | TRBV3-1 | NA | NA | TGTGCCAGCAGCCAAGTAATAGGGCAGCCCGGGTTGGGTGAGCAGTTCTTC | CASSQVIGQPGLGEQFF
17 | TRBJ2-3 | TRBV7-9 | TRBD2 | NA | TGTGCCAGCAGCCTACGCCGCACTAGCGCTAGCACAGATACGCAGTATTTT | CASSLRRTSASTDTQYF
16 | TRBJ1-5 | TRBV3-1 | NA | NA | TGTGCCAGCAGCCAATCATCAGGGGTATTTAATCAGCCCCAGCATTTT | CASSQSSGVFNQPQHF
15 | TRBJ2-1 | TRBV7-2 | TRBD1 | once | TGTGCCAGCGGTCAGGGGGCCCTTTCCTACAATGAGCAGTTCTTC | CASGQGALSYNEQFF
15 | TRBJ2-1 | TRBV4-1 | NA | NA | TGCGCCAGCAGCCAAGGCAGGGCTAACTACAATGAGCAGTTCTTC | CASSQGRANYNEQFF
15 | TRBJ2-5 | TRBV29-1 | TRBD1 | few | TGCAGCGTTGACGACGTGGGACAGGAGGCAGAGACCCAGTACTTC | CSVDDVGQEAETQYF
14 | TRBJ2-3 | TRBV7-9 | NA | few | TGTGCCAGCAGCTTAGACAGGGAGGCAGATACGCAGTATTTT | CASSLDREADTQYF
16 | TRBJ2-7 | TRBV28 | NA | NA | TGTGCCAGCAGTGACAAAGATAGGAGGGGGAGCTACGAGCAGTACTTC | CASSDKDRRGSYEQYF
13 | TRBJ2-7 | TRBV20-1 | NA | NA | TGCAGTGCTGGCGGGGAGAGATCCTACGAGCAGTACTTC | CSAGGERSYEQYF
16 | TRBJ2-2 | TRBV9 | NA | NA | TGTGCCAGCAGCGTAGGGACAGAGGCGAACACCGGGGAGCTGTTTTTT | CASSVGTEANTGELFF
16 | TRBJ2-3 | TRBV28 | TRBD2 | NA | TGTGCCAGCAGTACCACTAGCGGAACTAGCACAGATACGCAGTATTTT | CASSTTSGTSTDTQYF
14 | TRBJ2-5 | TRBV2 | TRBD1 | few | TGTGCCAGCATGAGAACAGGGGCCGTAGAGACCCAGTACTTC | CASMRTGAVETQYF
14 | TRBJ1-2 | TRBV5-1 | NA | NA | TGCGCCAGCAGCTTGGTGGGCTCCGACTATGGCTACACCTTC | CASSLVGSDYGYTF
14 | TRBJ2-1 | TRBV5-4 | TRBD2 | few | TGTGCCAGCGCGGAGGGACTAGAAGTTTACGAGCAGTTCTTC | CASAEGLEVYEQFF
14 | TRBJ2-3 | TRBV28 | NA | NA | TGTGCCAGCATTGACATTTCTAGCACAGATACGCAGTATTTT | CASIDISSTDTQYF
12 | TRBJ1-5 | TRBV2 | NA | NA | TGTGCCAGCAGTCCGACAGATCAGCCCCAGCATTTT | CASSPTDQPQHF
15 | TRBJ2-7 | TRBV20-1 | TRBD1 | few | TGCAGTGCTAGAGACATACAGGGGTCAACCTACGAGCAGTACTTC | CSARDIQGSTYEQYF
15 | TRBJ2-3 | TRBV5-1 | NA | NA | TGCGCCAGCAGCTTGGCGGACAGCCAGACAGATACGCAGTATTTT | CASSLADSQTDTQYF
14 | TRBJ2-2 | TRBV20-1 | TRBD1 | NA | TGCAGTGCACTAAAGGGACAGTTGGTCGGGGAGCTGTTTTTT | CSALKGQLVGELFF
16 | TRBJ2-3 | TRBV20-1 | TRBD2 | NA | TGCAGTGCGGCTCCGGGACTAGCGGGAGGAAGGGATACGCAGTATTTT | CSAAPGLAGGRDTQYF
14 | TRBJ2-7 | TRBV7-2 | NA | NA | TGTGCCAGCAGCTTTGGCCCGGGGGCGGACGAGCAGTACTTC | CASSFGPGADEQYF
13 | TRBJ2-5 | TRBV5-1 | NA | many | TGCGCCAGCAGCTTGCATTCGGGCGAGACCCAGTACTTC | CASSLHSGETQYF
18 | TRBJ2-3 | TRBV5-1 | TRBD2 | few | TGCGCCAGCAGCTTGGCGCTAGCGGGGGCGACCTATCAAGATACGCAGTATTTT | CASSLALAGATYQDTQYF
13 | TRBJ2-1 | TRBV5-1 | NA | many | TGCGCCAGCAGCGAGGGACTCTACAATGAGCAGTTCTTC | CASSEGLYNEQFF
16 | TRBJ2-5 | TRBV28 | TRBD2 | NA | TGTGCCAGCAGTGTCGGTGAAGGACTAGCGGAAGAGACCCAGTACTTC | CASSVGEGLAEETQYF
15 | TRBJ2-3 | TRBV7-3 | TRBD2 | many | TGTGCCAGCAGCTTAGCGGGGGATAGCACAGATACGCAGTATTTT | CASSLAGDSTDTQYF
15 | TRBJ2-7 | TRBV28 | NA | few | TGTGCCAGCAGCTTAGGGGTCCCTAGCTCCTACGAGCAGTACTTC | CASSLGVPSSYEQYF
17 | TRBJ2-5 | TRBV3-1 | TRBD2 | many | TGTGCCAGCAGCCCCTTCACGCGACTAGCGGGAGTGGAGACCCAGTACTTC | CASSPFTRLAGVETQYF
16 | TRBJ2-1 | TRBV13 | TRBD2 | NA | TGTGCCAGCAGCGCCACCCGGTCTAGCGGGAGCTATGAGCAGCTCTTC | CASSATRSSGSYEQLF
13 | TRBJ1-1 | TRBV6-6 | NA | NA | TGTGCCAGCAGTTACTCAAGGGCCACTGAAGCTTTCTTT | CASSYSRATEAFF
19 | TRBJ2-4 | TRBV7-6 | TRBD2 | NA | TGTGCCAGCAGCTTAGATATTGCTAGCGGGAGGGTAGCCAAAAACATTCAGTACTTC | CASSLDIASGRVAKNIQYF
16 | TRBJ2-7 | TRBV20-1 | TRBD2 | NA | TGCAGTGCTAGAGATAGTCGGGCGGGAGCCTTGTACGAGCAGTACTTC | CSARDSRAGALYEQYF
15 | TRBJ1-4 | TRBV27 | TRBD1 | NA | TGTGCCAGCAGCCGAGGGACAGGGACGAATGAAAAACTGTTTTTT | CASSRGTGTNEKLFF
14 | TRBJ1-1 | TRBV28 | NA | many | TGTGCCAGCAGTTTGAGGGGTTTGAACACTGAAGCTTTCTTT | CASSLRGLNTEAFF
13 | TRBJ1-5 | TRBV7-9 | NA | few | TGTGCCAGCAGCGGGACGGGGAATCAGCCCCAGCATTTT | CASSGTGNQPQHF
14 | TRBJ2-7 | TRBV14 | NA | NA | TGTGCCAGCAGCCAGGTCCCAGGAGCGAGCGAGCAGTACTTC | CASSQVPGASEQYF
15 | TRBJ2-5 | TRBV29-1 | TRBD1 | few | TGCAGCGTTGAAGATAGGACAGGGGGCCCAGAGACCCAGTACTTC | CSVEDRTGGPETQYF
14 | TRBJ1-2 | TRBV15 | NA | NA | TGTGCCACCAGCCCCGTCCCAGAGTCTAACGGCTACACCTTC | CATSPVPESNGYTF
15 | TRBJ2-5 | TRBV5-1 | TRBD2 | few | TGCGCCAGCAGGACCAATAGCGGGAGTGGAGAGACCCAGTACTTC | CASRTNSGSGETQYF
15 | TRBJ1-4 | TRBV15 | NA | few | TGTGCCACCAGCAGAGATGAGGGGTTTGGTGAAAAACTGTTTTTT | CATSRDEGFGEKLFF
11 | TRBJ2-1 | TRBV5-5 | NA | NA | TGTGCCAGCAGCTCGTCAGTAATTCAGTTCTTC | CASSSSVIQFF
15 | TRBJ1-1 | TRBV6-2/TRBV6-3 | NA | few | TGTGCCAGCAGGCCACCCGACAACGTGAACACTGAAGCTTTCTTT | CASRPPDNVNTEAFF
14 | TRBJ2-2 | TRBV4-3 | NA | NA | TGCACCAGCAGCCAAGTGTGGCGAACCGGGGAGCTGTTTTTT | CTSSQVWRTGELFF
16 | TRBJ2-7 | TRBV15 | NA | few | TGTGCCACCAGCAGAATAAGCGGAGGGAGCTCCTACGAGCAGTACTTC | CATSRISGGSSYEQYF
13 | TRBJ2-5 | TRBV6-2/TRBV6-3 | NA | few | TGTGCCAGCACCCAAGGAGGTCGTGAGACCCAGTACTTC | CASTQGGRETQYF
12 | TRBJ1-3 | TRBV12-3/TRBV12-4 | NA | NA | TGTGCCAGCAGTTTTCCGGGATCCACCATATATTTT | CASSFPGSTIYF
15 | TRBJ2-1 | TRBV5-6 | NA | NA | TGTGCCAGCAGCTTTGGGTCGGGTTACTACAATGAGCAGTTCTTC | CASSFGSGYYNEQFF
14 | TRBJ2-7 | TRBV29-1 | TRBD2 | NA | TGCAGCGTTTCGACTAGCGGGAGGATCGACGAGCAGTACTTC | CSVSTSGRIDEQYF
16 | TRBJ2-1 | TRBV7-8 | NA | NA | TGTGCCAGCAGCTTAGAGGTAACGGCGACTAGAGGTGAGCAGTTCTTC | CASSLEVTATRGEQFF
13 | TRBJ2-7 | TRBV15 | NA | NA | TGTGCCACCAGCCCCCGGAGTTACTACGAGCAGTACTTC | CATSPRSYYEQYF
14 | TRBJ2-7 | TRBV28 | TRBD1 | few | TGTGCCAGCCTAGGACAGGGGGCATTTTACGAGCAGTACTTC | CASLGQGAFYEQYF